The next 30 T cell receptor beta chains were all read from a single sample in a study of vaccination effects on CD4 cells after COVID-19. Sequencing used immunoSEQ multiplex PCR; TCRdb keeps in-frame clones, though not all of them. The table records 60,000 to 85,000 clones, about 74% of them present only once. Antigens for these TCRs are unknown. CD4+ T cells specific for antigen were expanded with viral peptide pools by the ViraFEST assay before sequencing. Scientists isolated CD4+ T cells after a roughly nine-day culture period ended. Either the mRNA-1273 or the BNT162b2 vaccine was given to participants as two doses. The material was CD4+ T cells from PBMCs cultured with HCoV-229E spike peptides, obtained after COVID-19 vaccination. Source of these receptors: a human donor who received a COVID-19 vaccine.

This chain joins TRBV7-2 and TRBJ1-6; D might be TRBD1 (5 bases). CDR3 size: 13 residues. Germline CDR1 is SGHTA and CDR2 is FQGNSA. Trimming stripped 4 bases from V and 6 bases from J, with 7 bases between. Here the CDR3 reads CASSYGTNSPLHF. The CDR3 DNA reads as TGTGCCAGCAGCTACGGGACTAATTCACCCCTCCACTTT.

The chain links TRBV7-8 to TRBJ1-2; D uncertain. This CDR3 contains 14 residues. Trimming stripped 3 bases from V and 6 bases from J, with 14 bases between. Looked up from germline, CDR1 is SGHVS and CDR2 is FQNEAQ. The CDR3 loop reads CASSFGSVWDGYTF. The DNA of the CDR3 is TGTGCCAGCAGCTTTGGTAGCGTGTGGGATGGCTACACCTTC. Using reference TRBV7-8 and TRBJ1-2 for the parts outside the CDR3, the full variable domain is GAGVSQSPRYKVAKRGQDVALRCDPISGHVSLFWYQQALGQGPEFLTYFQNEAQLDKSGLPSDRFFAERPEGSVSTLKIQRTQQEDSAVYLCASSFGSVWDGYTFGSGTRLTVV.

This chain connects TRBV6-5 to TRBJ2-7; no clear D gene. This CDR3 spans 13 amino acids. Germline lookup yields CDR1 MNHEY and CDR2 SVGAGI. V lost 7 bases to trimming and J lost 0 bases, with 10 bases between them. The CDR3 DNA follows: TGTGCCAGCACTCGAGGTCCCTCCTACGAGCAGTACGTC. Amino acids: CASTRGPSYEQYV.

This clone turned up a few times. Other DNA variants within this sample encode the same CDR3. The V and J genes are TRBV18 and TRBJ2-7; possibly TRBD1 or TRBD2 for D (5 bases each). V lost 2 bases, J lost 4 bases, and 6 bases lay in between. CDR3 length equals 12 residues. Per the germline V gene, CDR1 is KGHSH and CDR2 is LQKENI. CDR3 sequence: CASSPGGYEQYV. CDR3 in DNA: TGTGCCAGCTCACCAGGGGGTTACGAGCAGTACGTC.

The V gene is TRBV7-9, the J gene TRBJ1-1, with no clear D. The CDR3 consists of 14 residues. V shed 5 bases and J shed 4 bases, with 14 bases lying between them. The germline CDR1 and CDR2 sequences are SEHNR and FQNEAQ (reference sequence). As DNA, the CDR3 is TGTGCCAGCAGCCGACAAGGGAAGCTCACTGAAGCTTTCTTT. Protein product: CASSRQGKLTEAFF.

The V and J genes are TRBV3-1 (or the pseudogene TRBV3-2) and TRBJ1-1, with unresolved D. The germline gives CDR1 LGHDT, CDR2 YNNKEL (reference sequence). The CDR3 is 14 amino acids. V was cut by 4 bases and J by 1 base, with 10 bases left in between. The CDR3 is CASSLSGQNTEAFF. Here the CDR3 DNA reads TGTGCCAGCAGCCTAAGCGGTCAGAACACTGAAGCTTTCTTT.

V gene TRBV7-8 combines with J gene TRBJ2-2; D remains ambiguous. The V end lost 5 bases, the J end lost 7 bases, and 11 bases lay between the germline ends. There are 13 residues in the CDR3. Germline V gene lookup returns CDR1 SGHVS and CDR2 FQNEAQ. CDR3: CASSPGRYGELFF. The CDR3 DNA sequence: TGTGCCAGCAGCCCCGGGCGTTACGGGGAGCTGTTTTTT.

The rearrangement links TRBV5-1 to TRBJ2-3; TRBD2 aligns across 16 bases. Per the germline V gene, CDR1 is SGHRS and CDR2 is YFSETQ. CDR3 size: 17 residues. Trimming at V came to 3 bases and at J to 6 bases, leaving 7 bases not matched to a gene. The CDR3 DNA reads TGCGCCAGCAGCTCAGGGACTAGCGGGGGGGCAGGGGATACGCAGTATTTT. Encoded protein: CASSSGTSGGAGDTQYF.

This chain connects TRBV7-8 to TRBJ1-2; unclear D gene. This CDR3 spans 11 amino acids. Germline CDR1 reads SGHVS; CDR2 reads FQNEAQ. Trimming took 5 bases from V and 5 from J, leaving 6 bases between them. The CDR3 DNA is TGTGCCAGCAGCCAGTATTATGGCTACACCTTC. Translated: CASSQYYGYTF.

The chain uses TRBV10-1 and TRBJ2-7; D is undetermined. Trimming pared 3 bases from V and 3 bases from J, leaving 12 bases between. The CDR3 is 14 amino acids. CDR1 and CDR2 (germline): WNHNN, SYGVQD (reference sequence). DNA for the CDR3: TGCGCCAGCAGTGACCCCAGGACCTGCTACGAGCAGTACGTC. Translating it yields CASSDPRTCYEQYV.

The V gene is TRBV5-5, the J gene TRBJ2-7; the D gene is possibly TRBD1 (6 bases). Per germline, CDR1 SGHKS and CDR2 YYEKEE (reference sequence). The CDR3 spans 13 residues. V shed 0 bases and J shed 3 bases, with 7 bases lying between them. The CDR3 nucleotides read TGTGCCAGCAGCTTGGGGGGGCTCTACGAGCAGTACGTC. Protein: CASSLGGLYEQYV.

This rearrangement joins TRBV6-6 to TRBJ2-7, with 8 bases identical to TRBD1. The CDR3 is made up of 15 amino acids. V gave up 6 bases and J gave up 2 bases; unmatched junction bases: 9. CDR1 MNHNY and CDR2 SVGAGI come from the germline V gene (reference sequence). CDR3 loop: CASRRGGTGAYEQYV. CDR3 coding DNA: TGTGCCAGCAGGCGAGGAGGGACAGGCGCCTACGAGCAGTACGTC.

V usage is TRBV18 and J usage is TRBJ2-3, with D unclear. Trimming removed 1 base from V and 0 bases from J, with 8 bases in between. This CDR3 spans 15 amino acids. Germline V lookup: CDR1 KGHSH, CDR2 LQKENI. The CDR3 nucleotides are TGTGCCAGCTCACCACGGATAACTAGCACAGATACGCAGTATTTT. It is translated as CASSPRITSTDTQYF.

The chain joins TRBV7-4 to TRBJ2-1, with 14 bases lining up with TRBD2. CDR1 and CDR2 (germline): SGHVT, SQSDAQ. There are 17 residues in the CDR3. J gave up 8 bases and V 3 bases, and 9 bases lay outside the gene matches. The CDR3 sequence is CASSFGLAGGLVDEQFF. The CDR3 region has the DNA TGTGCCAGCAGCTTCGGACTAGCGGGGGGCCTTGTAGATGAGCAGTTCTTC.

The rearrangement links TRBV2 to TRBJ1-5; TRBD1 aligns across 8 bases. The germline V gene encodes CDR1 SNHLY and CDR2 FYNNEI. CDR3 size: 15 residues. The V segment lost 4 bases and the J segment 7 bases; nucleotides outside the gene matches: 9. CDR3 loop: CASSGTGGVRQPQHF. In nucleotides, the CDR3 is TGTGCCAGCAGTGGAACAGGGGGAGTAAGACAGCCCCAGCATTTT.

The chain links TRBV18 to TRBJ2-3, with TRBD1 identical over 7 bases. This CDR3 spans 18 amino acids. In germline, CDR1 is KGHSH, CDR2 LQKENI. Germline trimming cut 0 bases from V and 0 bases from J; bases unmatched to any gene: 9. In nucleotides, the CDR3 is TGTGCCAGCTCACCACCTAAGAGGGGGCCGACTAGCACAGATACGCAGTATTTT. This gives the protein CASSPPKRGPTSTDTQYF. The variable domain in full, completed from reference TRBV18 and TRBJ2-3, reads NAGVMQNPRHLVRRRGQEARLRCSPMKGHSHVYWYRQLPEEGLKFMVYLQKENIIDESGMPKERFSAEFPKEGPSILRIQQVVRGDSAAYFCASSPPKRGPTSTDTQYFGPGTRLTVL.

V usage is TRBV7-2 and J usage is TRBJ1-2, with D possibly being TRBD1 (6 bases). Germline assignment: CDR1 SGHTA and CDR2 FQGNSA. V lost 1 base, J lost 4 bases, and 16 bases lay in between. The CDR3 totals 16 residues. In DNA, the CDR3 is TGTGCCAGCAGCTTAGGGCCACAGGGCTTGAGCTATGGCTACACCTTC. Its translation: CASSLGPQGLSYGYTF.

The rearrangement uses TRBV11-1 and TRBJ2-5, with D hard to call. The CDR3 contains 13 residues. Germline CDR1 SGHAT, CDR2 FQDESV (reference sequence). The ends were cut back, 2 bases at V and 10 bases at J, with 14 bases in the middle. The CDR3 spells CASSLSGTKYQYF. In nucleotides, the CDR3 is TGTGCCAGCAGCTTATCCGGCACAAAGTACCAGTACTTC. The variable domain in full, with the rest retrieved from reference TRBV11-1 and TRBJ2-5, is EAEVAQSPRYKITEKSQAVAFWCDPISGHATLYWYRQILGQGPELLVQFQDESVVDDSQLPKDRFSAERLKGVDSTLKIQPAELGDSAMYLCASSLSGTKYQYFGPGTRLLVL.

The chain is built from TRBV5-1 and TRBJ2-5, with 7 positions matching TRBD1. The length of the CDR3 is 14 residues. Germline CDR1 SGHRS, CDR2 YFSETQ. V trimming: 4 bases; J trimming: 5 bases; junction bases outside the gene matches: 8. The CDR3 region is CASSPRQGRETQYF. The CDR3 bases are TGCGCCAGCAGCCCACGACAGGGAAGGGAGACCCAGTACTTC.

The genes are TRBV7-3 and TRBJ2-2; 10 positions agree with TRBD2. CDR1 SGHTA and CDR2 FQGTGA come from the germline V gene. The CDR3 has 16 residues. The V gene end was trimmed by 5 bases and the J gene end by 4 bases; junction bases not matched to a gene: 7. Here the CDR3 DNA reads TGTGCCAGCAGCCTTAGCGGGGGGCGGGGCACCGGGGAGCTGTTTTTT. Protein product: CASSLSGGRGTGELFF. The variable domain in full, completed from reference TRBV7-3 and TRBJ2-2, reads GAGVSQTPSNKVTEKGKYVELRCDPISGHTALYWYRQSLGQGPEFLIYFQGTGAADDSGLPNDRFFAVRPEGSVSTLKIQRTERGDSAVYLCASSLSGGRGTGELFFGEGSRLTVL.

The chain is built from TRBV2 and TRBJ2-3, with D possibly matching TRBD2 (6 bases). Germline V gene lookup returns CDR1 SNHLY and CDR2 FYNNEI. There are 13 residues in the CDR3. V was cut by 8 bases and J by 1 base, with 10 bases left in between. This chain's CDR3 is CASGTGGTDTQYF. DNA for the CDR3: TGTGCCAGCGGAACGGGGGGCACAGATACGCAGTATTTT.

The J gene is TRBJ2-7, the V gene TRBV7-8; 7 nucleotides match TRBD1. This CDR3 contains 15 residues. The germline gives CDR1 SGHVS, CDR2 FQNEAQ. V shed 5 bases and J 4 bases; nucleotides not matched to a gene: 11. The CDR3 DNA reads as TGTGCCAGCAGCCGTGCGACAGGGACAATTTACGAGCAGTACGTC. This translates into CASSRATGTIYEQYV.

The rearrangement links TRBV7-2 to TRBJ1-3, with D tentatively TRBD1 (5 bases). From germline, CDR1 is SGHTA and CDR2 FQGNSA. This CDR3 comprises 17 residues. Trimming left V 5 bases short and J 1 base short, with 18 bases between. The CDR3 DNA reads TGTGCCAGCAGCCCCCGGCCAGGGAAGGTTTCTGGAAACACCATATATTTT. It codes for CASSPRPGKVSGNTIYF.

The chain combines TRBV29-1 with TRBJ2-5, with D possibly matching TRBD2 (6 bases). Trimming stripped 7 bases from V and 3 bases from J, with 12 bases between. Germline V gene sequence: CDR1 SQVTM, CDR2 ANQGSEA. The CDR3 consists of 12 residues. In DNA, the CDR3 is TGCAGCGCTGTGGAGGGTGAAGAGACCCAGTACTTC. The encoded protein is CSAVEGEETQYF. The variable domain in full, completed from reference TRBV29-1 and TRBJ2-5, reads SAVISQKPSRDICQRGTSLTIQCQVDSQVTMMFWYRQQPGQSLTLIATANQGSEATYESGFVIDKFPISRPNLTFSTLTVSNMSPEDSSIYLCSAVEGEETQYFGPGTRLLVL.

The chain combines TRBV30 with TRBJ2-2, with a tentative D call TRBD1 (5 bases). In germline, CDR1 is GTSNPN, CDR2 SVGIG (reference sequence). The CDR3 is 18 amino acids. V gave up 0 bases and J gave up 0 bases, with 17 bases separating them. CDR3 nucleotides: TGTGCCTGGAGTGTTTTACTCTTGCGGACACCGAACACCGGGGAGCTGTTTTTT. Its translation is CAWSVLLLRTPNTGELFF. Drawing the rest from reference TRBV30 and TRBJ2-2, the complete variable domain is SQTIHQWPATLVQPVGSPLSLECTVEGTSNPNLYWYRQAAGRGLQLLFYSVGIGQISSEVPQNLSASRPQDRQFILSSKKLLLSDSGFYLCAWSVLLLRTPNTGELFFGEGSRLTVL.

The gene calls are TRBV27 and TRBJ2-3; TRBD1 agrees at 8 bases. Germline V gene sequence: CDR1 MNHEY, CDR2 SMNVEV (reference sequence). The CDR3 has 15 residues. The junction had 11 bases not matched to a gene; V was cut back by 4 bases and J by 8 bases. The DNA of the CDR3 is TGTGCCAGCAGTTCACGGACAGGGAAAGGGCCTACGCAGTATTTT. Translating gives CASSSRTGKGPTQYF.

CDR3 DNA sequence: TGTGCCAGCAGCGATAGCTTCGGGACCGAAACCTACGAGCAGTACGTC. This encodes CASSDSFGTETYEQYV. V usage is TRBV7-8 and J usage is TRBJ2-7; D assignment may be TRBD1 or TRBD2 (5 bases each). The V and J ends lost 5 bases and 2 bases respectively, with 19 bases between them. CDR3 length: 16 residues. Germline CDR1 reads SGHVS; CDR2 reads FQNEAQ.

In its sample, this clone was seen a few times. The chain recombines TRBV7-2 with TRBJ2-2; 9 nucleotides align to TRBD2. The length of the CDR3 is 15 residues. Germline CDR1 is SGHTA and CDR2 is FQGNSA. J lost 5 bases, V lost 4 bases, and 5 bases had no gene match. Here the CDR3 reads CASSWRGGRTGELFF. CDR3 sequence (DNA): TGTGCCAGCAGCTGGCGGGGGGGCCGAACCGGGGAGCTGTTTTTT.

The rearrangement uses TRBV7-8 and TRBJ1-2; no definite D call. Trimming cost V 5 bases and J 4 bases, with 11 bases left between them. The CDR3 is 13 residues long. Germline loops: CDR1 SGHVS, CDR2 FQNEAQ. The CDR3 spells CASSRGPVYGYTF. The CDR3 region has the DNA TGTGCCAGCAGCAGAGGTCCCGTCTATGGCTACACCTTC.

The V and J genes are TRBV24-1 and TRBJ2-5, with 8 positions matching TRBD2. CDR1 KGHDR and CDR2 SFDVKD come from the germline V gene. There are 15 residues in the CDR3. V was clipped by 5 bases and J by 3 bases; unmatched bases: 7. The CDR3 region has the DNA TGTGCCACCAGTGGCCAGATCGGGGGGGAAGAGACCCAGTACTTC. This translates into CATSGQIGGEETQYF.